These T cell receptor beta chains were read from a single sample in a study of long-term antiretroviral therapy in people with HIV. The method was immunoSEQ multiplex PCR; TCRdb's version includes in-frame clones alone and lacks a portion of them. The repertoire holds around 40,000 clones, with around 94% as singletons. The input for sequencing was unsorted PBMCs, taken 4.1 years after starting antiretroviral therapy. The origin of the receptors is a woman between 50 and 59 years old with HIV. CDR3s include the opening cysteine and the closing phenylalanine or tryptophan.

j_call v_call cdr3_aa
TRBJ1-1 TRBV7-8 CASRLTGNTEAFF
TRBJ1-1 TRBV5-4 CASSLGPGLEAFF
TRBJ1-1 TRBV29-1 CSVEGLYGGAFF
TRBJ1-1 TRBV2 CASSDLPNTEAFF
TRBJ2-5 TRBV7-7 CASSPAGAMLETQYF
TRBJ2-4 TRBV15 CATSRDLWRDSKNIQYF
TRBJ1-2 TRBV5-6 CASSPGRGEPRYGYTF
TRBJ1-4 TRBV6-1 CASSDQQKTNEKLFF
TRBJ1-6 TRBV4-2 CASSQEDRGSSPLHF
TRBJ2-7 TRBV29-1 CSAAVDGESGEQYF
TRBJ1-1 TRBV10-3 CAIRRYGTGSTEAFF
TRBJ2-7 TRBV5-4 CASSLVLVPDEQYF
TRBJ2-3 TRBV7-3 CASSLDRGHTDTQYF
TRBJ2-3 TRBV19 CASSPDSRSSTDTQYF
TRBJ1-1 TRBV12-5 CASGLVVRGTEAFF
TRBJ2-3 TRBV6-4 CASSDPGGGPSTDTQYF
TRBJ1-1 TRBV2 CASSAQGPTEAFF
TRBJ2-3 TRBV7-9 CASSIRQGVRGDTQYF
TRBJ2-1 TRBV6-1 CASSHSYNEQFF
TRBJ2-2 TRBV7-6 CASSLWGSAPTGELFF
TRBJ2-1 TRBV9 CASSPTFRGYYNEQFF
TRBJ2-7 TRBV19 CASSMSVGYEQYF
TRBJ1-1 TRBV7-6 CASSLRDRNTEAFF
TRBJ1-6 TRBV4-1 CASSQVGDSPLHF
TRBJ1-1 TRBV6-5 CASRPGSGDTEAFF
TRBJ2-5 TRBV15 CATSRDWVQGQETQYF
TRBJ1-2 TRBV6-4 CASSETGVGGYTF
TRBJ2-3 TRBV7-2 CASSRRGGRDRDTQYF
TRBJ2-3 TRBV7-2 CASSFQRAPDTQYF
TRBJ1-3 TRBV7-9 CASSLGGESGNTIYF
TRBJ2-2 TRBV7-2 CASSLNAPSANTGELFF
TRBJ1-1 TRBV18 CASSPPSGGDTEAFF
TRBJ1-1 TRBV2 CAVQWPGTRAFF
TRBJ1-5 TRBV5-5 CASSLGVSNRSQPQHF
TRBJ1-6 TRBV6-5 CASSSFPAGGNSPLHF
TRBJ1-5 TRBV2 CASSNRGPNQPQHF
TRBJ1-1 TRBV30 CAWSVPGIVGTEAFF
TRBJ1-6 TRBV27 CASSPPRPSYNSPLHF
TRBJ2-3 TRBV18 CASSPSSADTQYF
TRBJ1-2 TRBV5-1 CASSLAEGNYGYTF
TRBJ2-5 TRBV11-1 CASSPRGGPGPLQQTQYF
TRBJ1-1 TRBV7-3 CASSPPGINTEAFF
TRBJ2-3 TRBV7-9 CASSHSPGKSTTDTQYF
TRBJ2-3 TRBV5-6 CASSWGQGSTDTQYF
TRBJ1-3 TRBV6-1 CASSIRDKGNTIYF
TRBJ1-3 TRBV6-5 CASSYRGAGNTIYF
TRBJ1-1 TRBV6-5 CASSTVGEMNTEAFF
TRBJ2-1 TRBV5-8 CASSLVSVGGNEQFF
TRBJ2-2 TRBV6-5 CASSYPETGELFF
TRBJ2-1 TRBV18 CASSRGGDLTNEQFF
TRBJ1-6 TRBV6-6 CASSFSGLGSPLHF
TRBJ1-2 TRBV9 CASSVGDGYGYTF